This T cell receptor (beta chain) was recorded in a study of blood T cells in healthy people across ages. Looking at the study overall: T cells yielded about one barcoded beta molecule per two cells through template switching.

This clonotype was counted ten times or more. Then a second PCR, running roughly 6 to 12 cycles, was carried out with a sample-barcoded 5' primer and a J-beta primer mix. TCRdb reprocessed the 5' RACE reads via MiXCR and lists one record per CDR3 protein. This table has some 890,000 distinct CDR3 sequences, 25% to 30% appearing once. Trimming left V 1 base short and J 5 bases short, with 8 bases between. CDR1 and CDR2 (germline): SGHTA, FQGNSA. The CDR3 contains 13 residues. The sample was also linked to a second study, of T cells of mothers and their children.

This clonotype originated in a woman in her forties in good health. The sample was blood. The V call is TRBV7-2, the J call TRBJ2-5, with a possible D match to TRBD2 (5 bases). The chain's CDR3 is CASSLGGLETQYF. The CDR3 nucleotides are TGTGCCAGCAGCTTAGGCGGGTTGGAGACCCAGTACTTC.